Each of the 23 T cell receptor beta chains below was sequenced from the same sample in a study of CD8+CD57+ T cells in acquired aplastic anemia (dated 2018 in TCRdb). Sequencer: Illumina HiSeq 2000. Genomic DNA served as template for TCR beta VDJ combination and CDR3 sequence profiling. TCRdb redid the processing of the public reads, applying fastp at Q25 and MiXCR, and retained in-frame beta chains. For every CDR3 protein sequence, its rows merge into one entry that carries the most common genes and DNA. Recorded for this sample are some 180,000 distinct CDR3 sequences; 35% to 50% of them occurred a single time. The biggest ten clones account for under 3.5% of the sample. The specimen sequenced was sorted CD4+, CD8+, or CD8+CD57+ T cells (not recorded which) from PBMCs. These receptor sequences come from a human donor in good health.

The chain recombines TRBV19 with TRBJ2-7, with unresolved D. CDR1 and CDR2 (germline): LNHDA, SQIVND (reference sequence). V was trimmed by 2 bases and J by 2 bases, leaving 10 bases between them. CDR3 length: 14 amino acids. CDR3 sequence reads: CASSIISGAYEQYF. In DNA, the CDR3 is TGTGCCAGTAGTATAATTTCAGGAGCCTACGAGCAGTACTTC.

This chain links TRBV5-1 with TRBJ2-7; D not certain. The CDR3 runs 16 residues. The germline gives CDR1 SGHRS, CDR2 YFSETQ. The V end lost 1 base, the J end lost 0 bases, and 14 bases lay between the germline ends. CDR3 in DNA: TGCGCCAGCAGCTTGTCCGCTGAAATAACCTCCTACGAGCAGTACTTC. Protein sequence: CASSLSAEITSYEQYF. The variable domain in full, with the rest retrieved from reference TRBV5-1 and TRBJ2-7, is KAGVTQTPRYLIKTRGQQVTLSCSPISGHRSVSWYQQTPGQGLQFLFEYFSETQRNKGNFPGRFSGRQFSNSRSEMNVSTLELGDSALYLCASSLSAEITSYEQYFGPGTRLTVT.

This clonotype was counted a few times. V usage is TRBV20-1 and J usage is TRBJ2-7; 7 bases agree with TRBD1. Unmatched junction bases numbered 11, after V lost 3 bases and J lost 3 bases. Germline CDR1 reads DFQATT; CDR2 reads SNEGSKA (reference sequence). This CDR3 has 15 amino acids. The CDR3 here is CSASPPDRARYEQYF. In DNA form, the CDR3 reads TGCAGTGCTAGTCCCCCTGACAGGGCCCGCTACGAGCAGTACTTC.

The chain combines TRBV19 with TRBJ1-4, with D possibly matching TRBD1 (5 bases). From germline, CDR1 is LNHDA and CDR2 SQIVND (reference sequence). V lost 5 bases, J lost 6 bases, and 13 bases lay in between. There are 14 residues in the CDR3. The CDR3 here is CASSLTDRYEKLFF. The DNA of the CDR3 is TGTGCCAGTAGTCTCACCGACAGATATGAAAAACTGTTTTTT.

This clonotype appeared many times. The chain employs TRBV7-6 and TRBJ2-5; D gene uncertain. Trimming stripped 2 bases from V and 4 bases from J, with 2 bases between. CDR1 is SGHVS, CDR2 FNYEAQ, per germline. This CDR3 comprises 11 residues. In nucleotides, the CDR3 is TGTGCCAGCAGCTTATCAGAGACCCAGTACTTC. Encoded protein: CASSLSETQYF.

The V call is TRBV29-1, the J call TRBJ1-4; perhaps TRBD1 as D (5 bases). Germline assignment: CDR1 SQVTM and CDR2 ANQGSEA. V shed 4 bases and J shed 3 bases, with 12 bases lying between them. The CDR3 is 14 amino acids. The CDR3 spells CSVAGGTPNEKLFF. In DNA, the CDR3 is TGCAGCGTTGCGGGGGGGACCCCTAATGAAAAACTGTTTTTT. The full variable domain, its missing parts supplied by reference TRBV29-1 and TRBJ1-4, is SAVISQKPSRDICQRGTSLTIQCQVDSQVTMMFWYRQQPGQSLTLIATANQGSEATYESGFVIDKFPISRPNLTFSTLTVSNMSPEDSSIYLCSVAGGTPNEKLFFGSGTQLSVL.

This clonotype was recorded many times. The chain is built from TRBV5-4 and TRBJ2-1, with 7 positions matching TRBD1. V lost 6 bases and J lost 5; bases outside the gene matches: 17. Germline V gene data show CDR1 as SGHNT and CDR2 as YYREEE (reference sequence). The CDR3 consists of 17 residues. The CDR3 region is CASTSMTDRASHNEQFF. Here the CDR3 DNA reads TGTGCCAGCACCTCAATGACAGACAGGGCGTCCCACAATGAGCAGTTCTTC.

This chain joins TRBV2 and TRBJ1-1; D ambiguous. This CDR3 is built from 11 residues. V lost 9 bases and J 7 bases, leaving 12 bases between the germline ends. Germline V gives CDR1 SNHLY, CDR2 FYNNEI. CDR3 in DNA: TGTGCCAGTAGACCCAGCGTTGAAGCTTTCTTT. It specifies CASRPSVEAFF.

This clonotype was counted ten times or more. The CDR3 loop reads CASSSGQSEGYGYTF. For the CDR3, the DNA is TGTGCCAGCAGCTCCGGCCAGTCGGAGGGCTATGGCTACACCTTC. The chain carries TRBV5-8 and TRBJ1-2, with D uncertain. Germline V gene sequence: CDR1 SGHTS, CDR2 YDEGEE. The CDR3 extends over 15 amino acids. Trimming shortened V by 3 bases and J by 4 bases, and 16 bases separated the two germline ends. The variable domain in full, completed from reference TRBV5-8 and TRBJ1-2, reads EAGVTQSPTHLIKTRGQQATLRCSPISGHTSVYWYQQALGLGLQFLLWYDEGEERNRGNFPPRFSGRQFPNYSSELNVNALELEDSALYLCASSSGQSEGYGYTFGSGTRLTVV.

This clonotype has a single count. CDR3: CASSGRFGASGNTIYF. CDR3 DNA: TGTGCCAGCAGTGGTAGGTTTGGTGCCTCTGGAAACACCATATATTTT. The J gene is TRBJ1-3, the V gene TRBV6-1, with D unclear. The length of the CDR3 is 16 residues. Deletions cut 4 bases from V and 0 bases from J, with 13 bases between. Germline CDR1 is MNHNS and CDR2 is SASEGT.

This clonotype was observed a single time. The CDR3 carries no conserved terminal phenylalanine or tryptophan, so it likely arises from a read error. The DNA is left out, because the CDR3 cannot be placed on it with certainty; the CDR3 is given as TCRdb lists it. J is TRBJ2-5 and V is TRBV19; the D call in the table, TRBD2, was not verified against the DNA. Looked up from germline, CDR1 is LNHDA and CDR2 is SQIVND (reference sequence). The CDR3 region is 9 residues in length, termini included. The CDR3 region is CASRHTGTS.

The genes are TRBV10-3 and TRBJ1-5; tentatively, D is TRBD1 (5 bases). The CDR3 is 17 residues long. The V end lost 3 bases, the J end lost 1 base, and 16 bases lay between the germline ends. Per germline, CDR1 ENHRY and CDR2 SYGVKD. In nucleotides, the CDR3 is TGTGCCATCAGTGAAGAAAAAGGGGTATTGAGCAATCAGCCCCAGCATTTT. Protein product: CAISEEKGVLSNQPQHF.

This clonotype was found many times. The V and J genes are TRBV2 and TRBJ1-1; weak D call: TRBD1 (6 bases). The germline V gene encodes CDR1 SNHLY and CDR2 FYNNEI. CDR3 size: 14 residues. The ends were cut back, 2 bases at V and 3 bases at J, with 10 bases in the middle. CDR3 residues: CASSETGSYTEAFF. The CDR3 coding sequence is TGTGCCAGCAGTGAAACAGGGTCCTACACTGAAGCTTTCTTT.

There are many counts of this clonotype. The J gene is TRBJ2-3, the V gene TRBV29-1; 8 bases map to TRBD2. The ends lost 7 bases at V and 3 bases at J; junction bases unmatched: 15. Germline lookup yields CDR1 SQVTM and CDR2 ANQGSEA. The CDR3 is 16 amino acids. CDR3 sequence: CSALGLAGQKTDTQYF. The DNA for the CDR3 is TGCAGCGCCCTAGGGCTAGCGGGCCAGAAGACAGATACGCAGTATTTT.

This clonotype was counted a single time. The chain has TRBV7-9 and TRBJ1-2; D gene uncertain. Trimming cost V 3 bases and J 5 bases, with 10 bases left between them. Germline V gene sequence: CDR1 SEHNR, CDR2 FQNEAQ (reference sequence). The CDR3 contains 13 residues. CDR3 DNA: TGTGCCAGCAGCTTGGACCCAGGTTATGGCTACACCTTC. Translation: CASSLDPGYGYTF. Full variable domain (remainder filled in from reference TRBV7-9 and TRBJ1-2): DTGVSQNPRHKITKRGQNVTFRCDPISEHNRLYWYRQTLGQGPEFLTYFQNEAQLEKSRLLSDRFSAERPKGSFSTLEIQRTEQGDSAMYLCASSLDPGYGYTFGSGTRLTVV.

The chain recombines TRBV20-1 with TRBJ1-6; D is uncertain. The germline V gene has CDR1 DFQATT and CDR2 SNEGSKA (reference sequence). CDR3 length equals 14 residues. V lost 1 base and J lost 3, with 7 bases in between. CDR3 DNA sequence: TGCAGTGCTAGAGTAGGACTCTATAATTCACCCCTCCACTTT. This encodes CSARVGLYNSPLHF.

The chain recombines TRBV9 with TRBJ2-6, with D perhaps matching TRBD1 (6 bases). With 0 bases removed from V and 10 bases from J, the gap between germline ends came to 14 bases. Germline-derived CDR1 and CDR2 are SGDLS and YYNGEE. The CDR3 consists of 15 residues. The CDR3 sequence: CASSVGGGKGNVLTF. In DNA, the CDR3 is TGTGCCAGCAGCGTAGGAGGGGGTAAGGGAAACGTCCTGACTTTC.

In its sample, this clonotype was seen a few times. The chain combines TRBV19 with TRBJ1-6; no clear D gene. The germline gives CDR1 LNHDA, CDR2 SQIVND (reference sequence). The CDR3 covers 15 residues. The V and J ends lost 3 bases and 9 bases respectively, with 15 bases between them. The CDR3 DNA reads TGTGCCAGTAGTATGGGTGAAACGGAGGGTTCACCCCTCCACTTT. Its protein product is CASSMGETEGSPLHF.

This clonotype has just one count. The chain has TRBV6-1 and TRBJ2-7; 14 positions agree with TRBD2. The CDR3 covers 15 residues. Germline assignment: CDR1 MNHNS and CDR2 SASEGT. V was pared by 6 bases and J by 6 bases, with 7 bases of the junction left unmatched. The CDR3 DNA reads TGTGCCAGCAGGAAGCCGGGACTAGCGGGAGTCGAGCAGTACTTC. It translates to CASRKPGLAGVEQYF.

This chain uses TRBV6-4 with TRBJ2-6; D unclear. The CDR3 sequence is 18 residues long. Germline V gene sequence: CDR1 MRHNA, CDR2 SNTAGT. V shed 0 bases and J shed 2 bases, with 14 bases lying between them. CDR3 protein: CASSDSSSTAAGANVLTF. The CDR3 nucleotides read TGTGCCAGCAGTGACTCGTCGAGCACGGCGGCTGGGGCCAACGTCCTGACTTTC.

V usage is TRBV29-1 and J usage is TRBJ2-7; 7 positions agree with TRBD2. The ends lost 6 bases at V and 3 bases at J; junction bases unmatched: 14. This CDR3 region has 15 residues. The germline V gene encodes CDR1 SQVTM and CDR2 ANQGSEA. CDR3 bases: TGCAGCGTGGGAGGGAACGGGGCTCCATACTACGAGCAGTACTTC. Residues: CSVGGNGAPYYEQYF.

Notes on this clonotype: One end of the junction varies from germline; a read error may be responsible. The chain recombines TRBV9 with TRBJ2-3, with a possible D match to TRBD1 (6 bases). Germline values: CDR1 SGDLS, CDR2 YYNGEE. The CDR3 extends over 14 amino acids. The CDR3 DNA reads TGTGCCAGCAGCGTGCAGGGGTCGGCAGATACGCGGTATTTT. This gives the protein CASSVQGSADTRYF.

Many counts were recorded for this clonotype. The rearrangement links TRBV19 to TRBJ2-1; D is possibly TRBD1 (6 bases). V lost 10 bases and J 7 bases, leaving 14 bases between the germline ends. The CDR3 has 12 amino acids. CDR1 and CDR2 from the germline V gene are LNHDA and SQIVND (reference sequence). The CDR3 spells CAIGTGLNEQFF. CDR3 nucleotide sequence: TGTGCCATTGGAACAGGGCTAAATGAGCAGTTCTTC.